One sample yielded the 30 T cell receptor beta chains listed below, sequenced in a study of T cell repertoires in cytomegalovirus infection. MiXCR, applied by TCRdb to the reads, yields one record per CDR3 protein. The sample holds 490,000 or so distinct CDR3 sequences, about 10% seen once. The source material was PBMCs. These receptors all stem from a human donor in good health (CMV status not recorded). Some clones in this sample may be carry-over from other donors' samples.

J is TRBJ1-1 and V is TRBV19; 7 positions match TRBD1. Germline V CDR1 and CDR2: LNHDA, SQIVND (reference sequence). V was pared by 1 base and J by 3 bases, with 5 bases of the junction left unmatched. The length of the CDR3 is 15 residues. CDR3 residues: CASSIAPGGHTEAFF. CDR3 nucleotides: TGTGCCAGTAGTATAGCCCCAGGGGGTCACACTGAAGCTTTCTTT.

The genes are TRBV4-2 and TRBJ1-2; perhaps TRBD1 as D (5 bases). From germline, CDR1 is LGHNA and CDR2 YNFKEQ. The CDR3 length is 17 residues. V dropped 0 bases and J dropped 4 bases, with 18 bases sitting between them. The chain's CDR3 is CASSQESAGDWGYGYTF. The CDR3 DNA reads as TGTGCCAGCAGCCAAGAGAGCGCGGGGGACTGGGGCTATGGCTACACCTTC.

This clonotype was observed many times. This chain links TRBV19 with TRBJ1-1, with D tentatively TRBD1 (5 bases). The V end was cut by 1 base, the J end by 0 bases, with 6 bases between. The CDR3 length is 14 residues. The germline gives CDR1 LNHDA, CDR2 SQIVND (reference sequence). The DNA for the CDR3 is TGTGCCAGTAGTATAGGAGGGGTGAACACTGAAGCTTTCTTT. It specifies CASSIGGVNTEAFF.

There are many counts of this clonotype. The V and J genes are TRBV27 and TRBJ2-3, with D possibly being TRBD2 (6 bases). The germline CDR1 and CDR2 sequences are MNHEY and SMNVEV (reference sequence). This CDR3 comprises 17 residues. Trimming shortened V by 2 bases and J by 5 bases, and 20 bases separated the two germline ends. CDR3 in amino acids: CASSLRGRRPGGDTQYF. In DNA, the CDR3 is TGTGCCAGCAGTTTACGTGGGAGGCGACCTGGTGGAGATACGCAGTATTTT.

The genes are TRBV19 and TRBJ2-7; D gene ambiguous. There are 12 residues in the CDR3. Germline loops: CDR1 LNHDA, CDR2 SQIVND (reference sequence). V lost 3 bases and J 2 bases, leaving 5 bases between the germline ends. CDR3 sequence (DNA): TGTGCCAGTAGTATCGACCCCTACGAGCAGTACTTC. Translated, it gives CASSIDPYEQYF. The whole variable domain, remainder taken from reference TRBV19 and TRBJ2-7, is DGGITQSPKYLFRKEGQNVTLSCEQNLNHDAMYWYRQDPGQGLRLIYYSQIVNDFQKGDIAEGYSVSREKKESFPLTVTSAQKNPTAFYLCASSIDPYEQYFGPGTRLTVT.

This chain connects TRBV18 to TRBJ2-2; tentatively, D is TRBD1 (6 bases). The CDR3 totals 16 residues. CDR1 and CDR2 from the germline V gene are KGHSH and LQKENI. V lost 8 bases to trimming and J lost 1 base, with 17 bases between them. Here the CDR3 reads CASPRVGDMNTGELFF. CDR3 bases: TGTGCCAGCCCGCGGGTCGGGGACATGAACACCGGGGAGCTGTTTTTT.

This clonotype was detected ten times or more. This chain connects TRBV12-3 or TRBV12-4 to TRBJ2-5, with a tentative D call TRBD1 (6 bases). The CDR3 length is 16 residues. The germline V and J ends were trimmed by 3 bases and 5 bases, with 19 bases remaining between them. DNA for the CDR3: TGTGCCAGCAGTTTCGGCAGGGGAAGGGTAGCGGAGACCCAGTACTTC. Translating gives CASSFGRGRVAETQYF.

This clonotype was observed a few times. The V and J genes are TRBV24-1 and TRBJ2-1; TRBD2 matches at 9 bases. J lost 0 bases, V lost 3 bases, and 8 bases had no gene match. Germline V lookup: CDR1 KGHDR, CDR2 SFDVKD. This CDR3 region has 18 residues. CDR3 in amino acids: CATSDIRTSESSYNEQFF. The DNA for the CDR3 is TGTGCCACCAGTGATATCCGGACTAGCGAGAGCTCCTACAATGAGCAGTTCTTC.

This clonotype was counted many times. The V call is TRBV7-3, the J call TRBJ1-5; no clear D. The CDR3 spans 9 residues. Trimming took 11 bases from V and 5 from J, leaving 4 bases between them. Germline V gives CDR1 SGHTA, CDR2 FQGTGA. This CDR3 reads CAGDQPQHF. The CDR3 bases are TGTGCCGGAGATCAGCCCCAGCATTTT.

This clonotype was observed a handful of times. The rearrangement uses TRBV10-3 and TRBJ2-7; TRBD1 aligns across 7 bases. J gave up 4 bases and V 6 bases, and 9 bases lay outside the gene matches. The CDR3 covers 14 residues. The germline V gene has CDR1 ENHRY and CDR2 SYGVKD. This chain's CDR3 is CAISSGTVDYEQYF. CDR3 sequence (DNA): TGTGCCATCAGCTCCGGGACAGTCGATTACGAGCAGTACTTC.

This clonotype was counted at least ten times. This chain uses TRBV11-2 with TRBJ2-3; the D gene is possibly TRBD2 (5 bases). Per germline, CDR1 SGHAT and CDR2 FQNNGV. The CDR3 is 14 residues long. Between the trimmed V and J ends, which lost 5 bases and 4 bases, there was a span of 13 bases. The CDR3: CASSHPTNPDTQYF. For the CDR3, the DNA is TGTGCCAGCAGCCATCCGACTAACCCAGATACGCAGTATTTT.

The V gene is TRBV7-9, the J gene TRBJ1-1; tentatively, D is TRBD1 (5 bases). The CDR3 spans 15 residues. Looked up from germline, CDR1 is SEHNR and CDR2 is FQNEAQ (reference sequence). V lost 5 bases to trimming and J lost 3 bases, with 16 bases between them. CDR3 sequence (DNA): TGTGCCAGCAGCCCCCGGGACCTCTCGGACACTGAAGCTTTCTTT. Protein product: CASSPRDLSDTEAFF.

CDR3 loop: CASTPGRAPRDEQYF. DNA of the CDR3: TGTGCCAGCACCCCGGGGCGGGCGCCCCGGGATGAGCAGTACTTC. V is TRBV6-1 and J is TRBJ2-7; possibly TRBD1 or TRBD2 for D (5 bases each). The CDR3 runs to 15 residues. In germline, CDR1 is MNHNS, CDR2 SASEGT. The ends were cut back, 7 bases at V and 7 bases at J, with 23 bases in the middle.

This clonotype was counted at least ten times. In nucleotides, the CDR3 is TGTGCCAGCAGCTTTTACAGGGACGAGCAGTACTTC. It is translated as CASSFYRDEQYF. J is TRBJ2-7 and V is TRBV7-8, with D maybe TRBD1 (6 bases). The CDR3 is 12 amino acids. V was clipped by 3 bases and J by 5 bases, with 8 bases between them. Germline V gives CDR1 SGHVS, CDR2 FQNEAQ.

Only a few counts were recorded for this clonotype. The rearrangement uses TRBV5-6 and TRBJ2-2; D unresolved. Looked up from germline, CDR1 is SGHDT and CDR2 is YYEEEE. The CDR3 extends over 15 amino acids. Trimming took off 4 bases at V and 4 bases at J, with 14 bases between the two ends. For the CDR3, the DNA is TGTGCCAGCAGCCTCCCTCAGGCATCCACCGGGGAGCTGTTTTTT. It is translated as CASSLPQASTGELFF. Based on the CDR3 plus reference TRBV5-6 and TRBJ2-2, the full variable domain is DAGVTQSPTHLIKTRGQQVTLRCSPKSGHDTVSWYQQALGQGPQFIFQYYEEEERQRGNFPDRFSGHQFPNYSSELNVNALLLGDSALYLCASSLPQASTGELFFGEGSRLTVL.

This clonotype was seen repeatedly, ten times or more. The chain uses TRBV6-1 and TRBJ1-6, with 9 bases that match TRBD1. J lost 7 bases, V lost 8 bases, and 9 bases had no gene match. Germline V gene data show CDR1 as MNHNS and CDR2 as SASEGT. CDR3 size: 15 residues. The CDR3 loop reads CASSSGTGTNSPLHF. In nucleotides, the CDR3 is TGTGCCAGCTCTTCAGGGACAGGGACCAATTCACCCCTCCACTTT.

There are many counts of this clonotype. The chain carries TRBV6-1 and TRBJ1-6; no firm D call. Germline CDR1 MNHNS, CDR2 SASEGT. The CDR3 runs 14 residues. Deletions cut 6 bases from V and 5 bases from J, with 11 bases between. The CDR3 here is CASRKRKNNSPLHF. The CDR3 DNA reads TGTGCCAGCAGGAAACGGAAGAATAATTCACCCCTCCACTTT.

This clonotype appeared many times. The V and J genes are TRBV11-2 and TRBJ2-1; TRBD2 aligns across 7 bases. Germline CDR1 is SGHAT and CDR2 is FQNNGV. CDR3 length: 16 amino acids. Losses at the gene ends were 6 bases for V and 1 base for J; bases not matched to a gene: 9. This CDR3 is CASSLNLGGSYNEQFF. The CDR3 coding sequence is TGTGCCAGCAGTCTTAACCTGGGGGGGTCCTACAATGAGCAGTTCTTC.

As regards this clonotype: A much more abundant neighbour one base away suggests this may be a read error. The V and J genes are TRBV5-1 and TRBJ2-2; 7 nucleotides align to TRBD1. J gave up 4 bases and V 0 bases, and 6 bases lay outside the gene matches. The CDR3 spans 16 residues. Germline V gene lookup returns CDR1 SGHRS and CDR2 YFSETQ. CDR3: CASSLEGQRRTGELFF. The CDR3, as DNA: TGCGCCAGCAGCTTGGAGGGACAGCGACGCACCGGGGAGCTGTTTTTT.

This clonotype was counted a few times. V gene TRBV27 combines with J gene TRBJ2-7, with 12 bases identical to TRBD1. V lost 8 bases and J lost 7; bases outside the gene matches: 12. The V gene's germline CDR1 is MNHEY and CDR2 SMNVEV (reference sequence). This CDR3 spans 15 amino acids. CDR3 coding DNA: TGTGCCAGCGAAGCTCCCCGGGACAGGGGGCGAGAGCAGTACTTC. Its translation is CASEAPRDRGREQYF.

This clonotype was counted at least ten times. The chain joins TRBV5-5 to TRBJ2-7; TRBD2 aligns across 13 bases. The CDR3 is made up of 17 amino acids. V gave up 4 bases and J gave up 2 bases; unmatched junction bases: 9. Germline V gives CDR1 SGHKS, CDR2 YYEKEE (reference sequence). The CDR3: CASSQQTGLAGAYEQYF. The DNA of the CDR3 is TGTGCCAGCAGCCAACAAACCGGACTAGCGGGGGCCTACGAGCAGTACTTC.

At least ten counts were recorded for this clonotype. The J gene is TRBJ1-2, the V gene TRBV29-1, with D unclear. V was pared by 1 base and J by 2 bases, with 8 bases between. This CDR3 is 13 amino acids long. From germline, CDR1 is SQVTM and CDR2 ANQGSEA. The CDR3 loop is CSVEGEGNYGYTF. CDR3 in DNA: TGCAGCGTTGAAGGGGAGGGAAACTATGGCTACACCTTC.

At least ten counts were recorded for this clonotype. The chain links TRBV9 to TRBJ1-1; perhaps TRBD1 as D (5 bases). The CDR3 has 14 residues. Trimming cost V 3 bases and J 3 bases, with 12 bases left between them. The germline V gene encodes CDR1 SGDLS and CDR2 YYNGEE. The CDR3 DNA follows: TGTGCCAGCAGCGCCGGGCAGGGTGACACTGAAGCTTTCTTT. This gives the protein CASSAGQGDTEAFF. Full variable domain (remainder filled in from reference TRBV9 and TRBJ1-1): DSGVTQTPKHLITATGQRVTLRCSPRSGDLSVYWYQQSLDQGLQFLIQYYNGEERAKGNILERFSAQQFPDLHSELNLSSLELGDSALYFCASSAGQGDTEAFFGQGTRLTVV.

This clonotype appeared a few times. CDR3 DNA sequence: TGTGCCAGCAGCCAGATGAACAGCGGACGGAATGAAAAACTGTTTTTT. It translates to CASSQMNSGRNEKLFF. The chain recombines TRBV3-1 with TRBJ1-4; no firm D call. With 3 bases removed from V and 5 bases from J, the gap between germline ends came to 16 bases. Per germline, CDR1 LGHDT and CDR2 YNNKEL (reference sequence). The CDR3 loop spans 16 amino acids.

This clonotype appeared many times. This chain connects TRBV10-3 to TRBJ2-7, with 11 nucleotides matching TRBD1. This CDR3 has 16 amino acids. Germline trimming cut 4 bases from V and 1 base from J; bases unmatched to any gene: 6. Per the germline V gene, CDR1 is ENHRY and CDR2 is SYGVKD. The CDR3 coding sequence is TGTGCCATCAGTGGGTCGGGACAGGGGGGTTCCTACGAGCAGTACTTC. This gives the protein CAISGSGQGGSYEQYF.

There are many counts of this clonotype. The gene calls are TRBV5-6 and TRBJ2-3; D call uncertain. This CDR3 has 13 amino acids. V was shortened by 2 bases and J by 3 bases, with 7 bases between the two germline ends. Per germline, CDR1 SGHDT and CDR2 YYEEEE. This CDR3 reads CASSFSATDTQYF. The CDR3 DNA sequence: TGTGCCAGCAGCTTTTCGGCTACAGATACGCAGTATTTT. The full variable domain, in which reference TRBV5-6 and TRBJ2-3 provide the parts outside the CDR3, is DAGVTQSPTHLIKTRGQQVTLRCSPKSGHDTVSWYQQALGQGPQFIFQYYEEEERQRGNFPDRFSGHQFPNYSSELNVNALLLGDSALYLCASSFSATDTQYFGPGTRLTVL.

This chain uses TRBV29-1 with TRBJ1-4; no clear D. This CDR3 is built from 10 residues. V dropped 5 bases and J dropped 4 bases, with 2 bases sitting between them. Germline V gives CDR1 SQVTM, CDR2 ANQGSEA. CDR3 residues: CSVFNEKLFF. In DNA form, the CDR3 reads TGCAGCGTTTTTAATGAAAAACTGTTTTTT.

The chain employs TRBV20-1 and TRBJ2-7; 8 bases are a match to TRBD2. The length of the CDR3 is 14 residues. The V gene end was trimmed by 6 bases and the J gene end by 2 bases; junction bases not matched to a gene: 9. Germline CDR1 reads DFQATT; CDR2 reads SNEGSKA (reference sequence). CDR3 loop: CSAFGGVTTYEQYF. The DNA for the CDR3 is TGCAGTGCCTTCGGGGGGGTAACGACCTACGAGCAGTACTTC.

This rearrangement joins TRBV5-1 to TRBJ1-2, with D unclear. V lost 0 bases, J lost 4 bases, and 4 bases lay in between. The CDR3 contains 12 residues. The germline CDR1 and CDR2 sequences are SGHRS and YFSETQ. This CDR3 is CASSLDFYGYTF. The CDR3 DNA reads as TGCGCCAGCAGCTTGGATTTCTATGGCTACACCTTC.

The rearrangement uses TRBV6-4 and TRBJ2-2; unclear D gene. Trimming shortened V by 2 bases and J by 7 bases, and 14 bases separated the two germline ends. CDR3 length: 15 amino acids. Germline V gene lookup returns CDR1 MRHNA and CDR2 SNTAGT. The CDR3 sequence: CASSDPARSGGELFF. The CDR3 DNA reads TGTGCCAGCAGTGACCCAGCTAGGAGTGGCGGGGAGCTGTTTTTT.